The following is a TCR beta chain sequence with its context. Which antigen it targets is not known. Per-base quality was not reported, and no clone a single base away is much larger than it. This sample was taken from a study of cytomegalovirus exposure and HLA in healthy donors (dated by TCRdb to about 2017). About the full investigation: An earlier analysis of approximately 600 of the donors reported 250 to 350 Gb of sequence data and approximately 110 million unique TCR beta sequences from 150 million to 200 million T cells. Besides the first cohort of around 700 subjects, a separate validation cohort made up of over a hundred different subjects was used. Both class I and class II loci were covered by HLA typing, at four-digit resolution. An early release that covered 640 HLA-typed donors contained 300 to 350 gigabases of sequencing data and 65 million to 100 million unique TCR sequences. On average, about 200,000 unique TCR beta nucleotide sequences were sequenced per donor among some 430 genotyped donors of the cohort, with 15% to 20% of those sequences being non-productive. All discovery cohort repertoires had been generated on a single sequencing platform. The T cell repertoires of roughly 660 subjects were profiled by immunosequencing and related to cytomegalovirus serostatus. Roughly 5 DR-DQ haplotypes were treated as single units for association and clustering because of strong linkage in the cohort. Donor age, sex, ethnicity and CMV serostatus were compiled together with the repertoire data. In the later analysis, no new phenotypic data were used to find candidate immune exposures; instead, reliance was placed on TCR beta sequences and their occurrence across donors. The genetic ancestry cluster associated with self-reported Caucasian donors included 70% to 85% of the approximately 410 genotyped donors. An earlier analysis of about 600 of the donors used high-throughput TCR beta sequencing to judge whether each TCR beta V gene segment behaved as functional or pseudogenic. In a later genetic analysis, genome-wide SNP genotypes for about 60% of the 666 donors were used, and that subset was treated as a discovery cohort. A later analysis re-analyzed previously published TCR beta repertoires from 666 donors and added high-resolution HLA genotyping to study TCR occurrence patterns. The number of donors typed differed by locus, with roughly 629-640 for A, B, C, DRB1 and DQB1, around 520 for DQA1, 606 for DPA1, and approximately 470 for DPB1. To predict cytomegalovirus infection status, the study combined high-throughput TCR immunosequencing, statistical association of individual TCRs with disease status, and machine learning. The study aimed to test whether cataloging public T cell receptors could reveal signatures of past pathogen exposure.

The cohort consisted of 666 healthy bone marrow donors. All cohort members were sampled while nominally healthy, although unrecorded immune exposures were likely present. The donor was CMV seronegative and belonged to the group of 380 or so seronegative cohort members. Each donor provided a peripheral blood sample, and peripheral blood mononuclear cells were used for TCR beta sequencing. The Qiagen DNeasy Blood Extraction Kit was used to extract genomic DNA from the blood cell samples. The full study reports these points: In a later analysis, some 17,000 TCR beta sequences were associated with specific HLA alleles at a false discovery rate of 0.05. The only immune exposure information available for the cohort was CMV serostatus. Only TCR beta chains were sequenced in this cohort, and the absence of alpha or paired-chain data limited detectable features. The study listed 170 or so TCR beta chains as associated with cytomegalovirus. In a later analysis, the rate of TCR association differed among HLA loci, with DRB1 alleles having the most associated TCRs and HLA-C alleles having the fewest. A further reported finding was that TCR beta sequences accurately predicted the HLA-A and HLA-B alleles for most subjects in the first cohort. An earlier analysis of approximately 540 of the donors showed that most TCR beta V segments appeared in productive rearrangements either about 87% or about 30% of the time, which broadly matched IMGT annotations. In a later genetic analysis, a missense DCLRE1C variant was associated with V-gene and J-gene trimming of TCR beta chains, and the association was replicated in an independent cohort. Correlated functional status among segregating V segments might reflect linkage disequilibrium, but an unknown experimental factor could not be ruled out. While some public TCRs were present in many individuals, most TCR sequences turned up only very rarely across donors. It was suggested by the authors that the approach could potentially be generalized to other disease states and immunological phenotypes. A cluster of highly shared sequence variants was judged likely to be a technical artifact of the sequencing pipeline. A later genetic analysis reported fewer N-insertions in productive TCRs among donors in an Asian-associated ancestry cluster than the roughly 720-donor mean. In a later analysis, HLA-associated TCR beta chains showed more clonal expansion and lower generation probabilities than non-associated chains that were equally common. A later analysis found that most CMV-associated TCR beta chains appeared HLA-restricted, with HLA associations seemingly driven largely by CMV exposure. HLA typing was unavailable for some donors at each locus, so association tests used only the typed subset. A few of the identified cytomegalovirus-associated TCR beta chains were confirmed in vitro to be specific for cytomegalovirus antigens. When HLA alleles, especially DR and DQ, strongly co-occurred, TCR associations were difficult to assign to individual alleles. Over 15 rarely observed V segments, including chromosome 9 orphons, were excluded from the earlier analysis of about 500 of the donors because counts were too low. According to a later analysis, parvovirus B19, influenza, CMV and Epstein-Barr virus appeared linked to several top co-occurrence clusters. In both the original and validation cohorts, the classifier was reported to diagnose cytomegalovirus status with high specificity and sensitivity. Sequencing depth was assumed to be roughly uniform across donors in the presence/absence analyses, though that assumption may not hold.

The library was produced with the immunoSEQ multiplex PCR assay. The multiplex PCR relied on a mix of 60 forward primers for TCR Vbeta segments and 13 reverse primers for TCR Jbeta segments. The CDR3 region of rearranged TCR beta genes was amplified from genomic DNA by a multiplex PCR assay. Amplified TCR beta libraries were sequenced as 87-base-pair reads on the Illumina HiSeq System. Turning to the authors' computational methods: In a later analysis, tens of millions of unique TCR beta chains were counted across the approximately 670 repertoires, and roughly 11 million of these chains were shared by at least two donors. To remove PCR and sequencing errors, raw reads were error-corrected and collapsed into unique sequences using a nearest-neighbor algorithm that merged closely related sequences. To assign V, D and J gene segments, CDR3 sequences were aligned to IMGT reference sequences. For a sequence to be retained, a match of at least six nucleotides to both a V gene segment and a J gene segment was required. A rearrangement was called productive if the CDR3 had no stop codons and remained in frame with V and J, and every other rearrangement was called non-productive. Following IMGT convention, CDR3 was defined as the stretch from the second conserved V-encoded cysteine up to the conserved J-encoded phenylalanine. In an earlier analysis of 587 of the donors, sequences lacking an unambiguous match to a single V gene segment were excluded. An earlier analysis of 587 of the donors called V segments functional above 56.7% productive rearrangements and segregating when the between-donor standard deviation exceeded 5%. To diagnose cytomegalovirus status from the catalog of TCR beta chain sequences, a statistical classification framework was built. A later analysis assigned V and J genes by comparing TCR nucleotide sequences with IMGT/GENE-DB human TR gene sequences. The TCRdist pipeline was used in a later analysis to assign CDR3 sequences and most-parsimonious VDJ recombination scenarios. In a later analysis, every TCR beta chain was defined by the combination of its CDR3 amino acid sequence and its V-gene family, and reads without a unique V-gene family were dropped. As a way to deal with suspected cross-contamination and a sequencing artifact, a later analysis dropped more than 500 nucleotide sequences that were highly shared and had low generation probability. In a later analysis, a clonal expansion index was calculated for each public chain from normalized within-repertoire ranks of inferred template counts. In a later analysis, generation probabilities were computed with a VDJ recombination model fitted to out-of-frame rearrangements, and the resulting probabilities were checked against IGoR. In a later analysis, TCR-TCR, TCR-HLA and TCR-CMV co-occurrence was scored with hypergeometric tests, and a repertoire-size bias correction was applied to TCR pairs. False discovery rates were estimated in a later analysis by permuting HLA or CMV assignments 20 times. In a later analysis, co-occurring TCRs were grouped using DBSCAN, with TCRdist sequence similarity added in when clustering inside HLA-allele-positive subsets. Repertoires with fewer than 30,000 or more than 120,000 public chains, plus five repertoires with anomalous nucleotide sharing, were excluded from co-occurrence clustering. In TCRdb, the immuneACCESS table is reduced to in-frame sequences with V and J assigned. These tables do not hold every clone; where another copy was compared, an unresolved V gene accounts for under half, and the others remain unexplained. That table furnishes V, J and clone size, whereas the DNA furnished D and trimming. For this sample there are 85,000 to 130,000 clones; around 85% appear just once. The ten largest clones add up to 3% to 4.5% of the sample.

The sample consisted of PBMCs. This clonotype was obtained from a man aged 60-69 years in good health and CMV-seronegative.

The nucleotide sequence reads TGTGCCAGCAGTTTATGGGCAGGGTACTATGGCTACACCTTC. This gives the protein CASSLWAGYYGYTF. The chain is encoded by TRBV28 joined to TRBJ1-2; TRBD1 is a weak D gene call, 5 bases matching. Trimming at the junction amounts to 0 bases on V and 3 bases on J, and the germline ends lie 8 bases apart. The germline V gene encodes CDR1 MDHEN and CDR2 SYDVKM. The CDR3 starts with the cysteine, ends with the phenylalanine, and has 14 residues. This entry keeps only the CDR3 DNA: 42 bases, framed from base 1.